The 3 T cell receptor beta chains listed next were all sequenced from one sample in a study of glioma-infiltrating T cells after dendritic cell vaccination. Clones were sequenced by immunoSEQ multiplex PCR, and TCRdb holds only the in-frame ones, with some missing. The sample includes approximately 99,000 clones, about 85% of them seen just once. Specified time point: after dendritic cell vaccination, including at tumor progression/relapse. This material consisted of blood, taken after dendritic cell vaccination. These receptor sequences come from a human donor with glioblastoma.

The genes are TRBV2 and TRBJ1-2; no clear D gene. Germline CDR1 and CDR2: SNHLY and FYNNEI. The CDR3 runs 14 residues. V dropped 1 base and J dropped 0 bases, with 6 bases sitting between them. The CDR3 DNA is TGTGCCAGCAGTGAAGTGGCAGCTAACTATGGCTACACCTTC. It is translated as CASSEVAANYGYTF.

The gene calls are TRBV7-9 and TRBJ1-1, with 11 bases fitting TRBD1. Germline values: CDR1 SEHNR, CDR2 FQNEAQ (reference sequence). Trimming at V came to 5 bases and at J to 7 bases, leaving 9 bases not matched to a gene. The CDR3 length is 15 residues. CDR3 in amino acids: CASSLRTGGFGEAFF. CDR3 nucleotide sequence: TGTGCCAGCAGCCTTCGGACAGGGGGCTTTGGTGAAGCTTTCTTT.

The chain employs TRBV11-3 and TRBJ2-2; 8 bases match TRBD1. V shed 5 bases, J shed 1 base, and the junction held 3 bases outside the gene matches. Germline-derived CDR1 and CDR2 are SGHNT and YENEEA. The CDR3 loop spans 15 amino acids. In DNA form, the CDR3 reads TGTGCCAGCAGCCCAGGACAGGGGAACACCGGGGAGCTGTTTTTT. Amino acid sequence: CASSPGQGNTGELFF.